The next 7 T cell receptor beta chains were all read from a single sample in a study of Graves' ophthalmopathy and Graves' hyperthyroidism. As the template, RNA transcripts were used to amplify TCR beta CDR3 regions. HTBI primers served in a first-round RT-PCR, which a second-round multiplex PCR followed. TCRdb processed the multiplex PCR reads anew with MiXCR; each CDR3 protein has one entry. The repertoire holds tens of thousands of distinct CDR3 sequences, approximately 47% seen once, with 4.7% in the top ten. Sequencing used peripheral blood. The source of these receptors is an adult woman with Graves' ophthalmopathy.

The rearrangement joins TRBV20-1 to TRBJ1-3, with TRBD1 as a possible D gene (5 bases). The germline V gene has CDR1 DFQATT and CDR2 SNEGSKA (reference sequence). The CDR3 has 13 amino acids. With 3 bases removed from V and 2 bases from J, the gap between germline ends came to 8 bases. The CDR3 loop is CSASGGPGNTIYF. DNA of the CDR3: TGCAGTGCTAGCGGGGGACCTGGAAACACCATATATTTT.

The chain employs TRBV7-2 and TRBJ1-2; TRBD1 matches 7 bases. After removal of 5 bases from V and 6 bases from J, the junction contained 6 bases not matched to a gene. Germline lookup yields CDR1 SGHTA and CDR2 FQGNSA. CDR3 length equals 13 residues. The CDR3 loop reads CASSKTGVDGYTF. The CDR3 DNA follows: TGTGCCAGCAGCAAAACAGGGGTGGATGGCTACACCTTC.

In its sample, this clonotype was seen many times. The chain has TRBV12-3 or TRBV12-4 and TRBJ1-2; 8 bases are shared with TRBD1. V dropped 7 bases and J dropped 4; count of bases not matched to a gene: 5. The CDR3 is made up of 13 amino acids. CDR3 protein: CASMAGGSYGYTF. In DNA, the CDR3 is TGTGCCAGCATGGCAGGGGGCTCCTATGGCTACACCTTC.

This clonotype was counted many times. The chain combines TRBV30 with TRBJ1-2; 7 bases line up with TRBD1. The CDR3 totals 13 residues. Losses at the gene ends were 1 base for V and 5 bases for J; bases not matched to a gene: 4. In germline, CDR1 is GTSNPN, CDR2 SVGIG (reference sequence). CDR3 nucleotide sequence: TGTGCCTGGAGTGCAGGGGGTGTATATGGCTACACCTTC. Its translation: CAWSAGGVYGYTF.

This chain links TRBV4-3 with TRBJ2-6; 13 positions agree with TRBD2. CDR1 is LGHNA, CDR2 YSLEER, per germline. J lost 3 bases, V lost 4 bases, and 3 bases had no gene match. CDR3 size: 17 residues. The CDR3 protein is CASSPRTSGSGANVLTF. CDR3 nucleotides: TGCGCCAGCAGCCCCCGGACTAGCGGGAGTGGGGCCAACGTCCTGACTTTC.

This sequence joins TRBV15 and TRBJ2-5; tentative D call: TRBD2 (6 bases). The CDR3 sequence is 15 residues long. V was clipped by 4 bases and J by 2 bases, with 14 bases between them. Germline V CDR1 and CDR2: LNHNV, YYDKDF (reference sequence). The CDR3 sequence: CATSMPDRGQETQYF. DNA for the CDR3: TGTGCCACCAGCATGCCAGACCGGGGGCAAGAGACCCAGTACTTC.

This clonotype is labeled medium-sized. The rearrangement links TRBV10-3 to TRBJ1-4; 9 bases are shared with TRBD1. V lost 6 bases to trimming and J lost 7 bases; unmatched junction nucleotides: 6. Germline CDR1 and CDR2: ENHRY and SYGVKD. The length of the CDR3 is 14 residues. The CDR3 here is CAISGDREGEKLFF. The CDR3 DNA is TGTGCCATCAGCGGGGACAGGGAGGGTGAAAAACTGTTTTTT.